Included here is one T cell receptor (beta chain) sequence, with context. The V end lost 4 bases, the J end lost 5 bases, and 14 bases lay between the germline ends. Germline CDR1 GTSNPN, CDR2 SVGIG (reference sequence). This CDR3 is 14 amino acids long. The sample belongs to a study of OX40 agonist ivuxolimab in advanced cancers. Data came from immunoSEQ multiplex PCR; TCRdb stores just in-frame clones and leaves some out. Of 75,000 to 90,000 clones in the sample, more than 80% were seen once. The input for sequencing was CD4+ or CD8+ T cells sorted from blood, taken in a trial of the OX40 agonist ivuxolimab. V and J are TRBV30 and TRBJ1-4; unclear D gene. This sequence was found in an adult with an advanced solid tumor such as melanoma, head and neck, liver or kidney cancer. The CDR3 reads CAWNVVQVNEKLFF. CDR3 nucleotides: TGTGCCTGGAATGTTGTGCAGGTCAATGAAAAACTGTTTTTT.